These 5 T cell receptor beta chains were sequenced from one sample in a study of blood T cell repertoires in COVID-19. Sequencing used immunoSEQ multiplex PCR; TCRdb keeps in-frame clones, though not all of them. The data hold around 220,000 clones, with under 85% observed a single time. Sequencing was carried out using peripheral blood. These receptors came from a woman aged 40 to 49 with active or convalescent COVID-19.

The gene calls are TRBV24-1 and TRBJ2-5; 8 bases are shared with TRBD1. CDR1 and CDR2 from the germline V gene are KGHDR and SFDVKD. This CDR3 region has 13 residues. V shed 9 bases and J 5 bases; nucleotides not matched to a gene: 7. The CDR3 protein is CATEDRAGETQYF. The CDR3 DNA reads TGTGCCACCGAGGACAGGGCGGGGGAGACCCAGTACTTC.

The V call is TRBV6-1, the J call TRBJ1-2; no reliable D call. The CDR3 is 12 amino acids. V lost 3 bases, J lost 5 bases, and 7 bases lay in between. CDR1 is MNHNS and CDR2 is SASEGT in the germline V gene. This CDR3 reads CASSDRSYGYTF. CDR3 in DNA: TGTGCCAGCAGTGACAGAAGTTATGGCTACACCTTC.

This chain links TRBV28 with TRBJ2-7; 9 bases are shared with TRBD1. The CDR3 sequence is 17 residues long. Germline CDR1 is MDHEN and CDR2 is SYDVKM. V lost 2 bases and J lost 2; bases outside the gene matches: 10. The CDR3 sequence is CASSLHTGGATTYEQYF. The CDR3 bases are TGTGCCAGCAGTTTACATACAGGGGGCGCCACCACCTACGAGCAGTACTTC.

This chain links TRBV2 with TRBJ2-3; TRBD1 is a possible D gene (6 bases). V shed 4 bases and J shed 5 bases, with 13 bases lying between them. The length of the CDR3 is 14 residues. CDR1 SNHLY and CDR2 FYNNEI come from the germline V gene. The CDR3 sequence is CASSVQGYLDTQYF. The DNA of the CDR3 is TGTGCCAGCAGTGTTCAGGGGTATTTAGATACGCAGTATTTT.

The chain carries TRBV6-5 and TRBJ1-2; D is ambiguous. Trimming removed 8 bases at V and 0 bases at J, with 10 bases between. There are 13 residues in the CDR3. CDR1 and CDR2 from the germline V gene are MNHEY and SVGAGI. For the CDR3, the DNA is TGTGCCAGCCGGGAGGCTGCTAACTATGGCTACACCTTC. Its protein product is CASREAANYGYTF.